What follows are 2 T cell receptor beta chains derived from one specimen sequenced in a study of blood T cells in healthy people across ages. Through a sample-barcoded 5' primer and a J-beta primer mix, a second PCR was run for 7 to 11 cycles. One entry per CDR3 protein, called by TCRdb with MiXCR from the 5' RACE reads. The repertoire holds roughly 900,000 distinct CDR3 sequences, with about 28% as singletons. The source material was blood. The receptors derive from an elderly woman in good health.

Concerning this clonotype itself: One junction end disagrees with the germline gene, perhaps due to a read error. The genes are TRBV6-2 or TRBV6-3 and TRBJ2-3; D is unresolved. The germline CDR1 and CDR2 sequences are MNHEY and SVGEGT. The CDR3 loop spans 16 amino acids. The CDR3 protein is CANSTYWFPGTDTQYF. For the CDR3, the DNA is TGTGCCAACAGTACCTACTGGTTTCCCGGCACAGATACGCAGTATTTT.

The chain is built from TRBV20-1 and TRBJ1-5; weak D call: TRBD1 (6 bases). The CDR3 is 14 residues long. CDR1 and CDR2 (germline): DFQATT, SNEGSKA (reference sequence). Trimming took 0 bases from V and 7 from J, leaving 13 bases between them. For the CDR3, the DNA is TGCAGTGCTAGAGATGGGGGGGGCCGGCAGCCCCAGCATTTT. Its protein is CSARDGGGRQPQHF.